This T cell receptor (beta chain) was recovered during a study of cytomegalovirus exposure and HLA in healthy donors. Overall study findings and caveats: The dataset shows that most TCR sequences were rare, while some public TCRs occurred in many donors. There were reportedly fewer N-insertions in an Asian-associated ancestry cluster than the roughly 670-donor mean, in a later analysis. The HLA-A and HLA-B alleles of most subjects were reportedly predicted accurately from TCR beta sequences.

There are 16 residues in the CDR3. Trimming took off 0 bases at V and 2 bases at J, with 15 bases between the two ends. The germline CDR1 and CDR2 sequences are GTSNPN and SVGIG (reference sequence). Notes on this clone: Its antigen is not known.

Nominally healthy donors were sampled, though unrecorded immune exposures were likely. The primer mix had 60 Vbeta and 13 Jbeta primers. Data came from immunoSEQ multiplex PCR; TCRdb stores just in-frame clones and leaves some out. Of roughly 120,000 clones in the sample, approximately 84% were seen once. The TCR sequence derives from a man aged 40-49 years in good health and CMV-seronegative. What was sequenced was PBMCs. J is TRBJ2-3 and V is TRBV30; D might be TRBD2 (7 bases). The CDR3 loop reads CAWSVLGGGSTDTQYF. The CDR3 nucleotides read TGTGCCTGGAGTGTATTGGGGGGGGGCTCCACAGATACGCAGTATTTT.